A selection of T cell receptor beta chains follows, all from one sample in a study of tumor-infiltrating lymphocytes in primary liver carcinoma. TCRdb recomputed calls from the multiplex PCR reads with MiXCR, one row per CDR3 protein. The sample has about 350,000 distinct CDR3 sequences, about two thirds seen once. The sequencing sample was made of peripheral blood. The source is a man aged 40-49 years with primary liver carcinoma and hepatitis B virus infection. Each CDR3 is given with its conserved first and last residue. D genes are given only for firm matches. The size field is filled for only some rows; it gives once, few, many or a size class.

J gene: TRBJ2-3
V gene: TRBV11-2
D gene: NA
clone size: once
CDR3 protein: CASCRGWEDTQYF
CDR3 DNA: TGTGCCAGCTGCCGAGGGTGGGAAGATACGCAGTATTTT

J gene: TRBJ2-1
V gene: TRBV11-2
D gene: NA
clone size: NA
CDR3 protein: CASSLDLIIYNEEFF
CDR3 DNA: TGTGCCAGCAGCTTAGATCTCATAATTTACAATGAGGAGTTCTTT

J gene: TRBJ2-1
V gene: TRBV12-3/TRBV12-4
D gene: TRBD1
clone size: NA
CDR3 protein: CASGRSPLTGVSGYNEQFF
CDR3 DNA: TGTGCCAGCGGTCGTAGCCCACTGACAGGGGTATCAGGGTATAATGAGCAGTTCTTC

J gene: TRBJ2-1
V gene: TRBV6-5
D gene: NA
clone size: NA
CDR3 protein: CASAGSYNEQFF
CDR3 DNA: TGTGCCAGCGCAGGTTCCTACAATGAGCAGTTCTTC

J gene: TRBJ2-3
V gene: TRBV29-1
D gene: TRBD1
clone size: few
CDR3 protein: CSVKQGGTDTQYF
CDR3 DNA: TGCAGCGTTAAACAGGGGGGCACAGATACGCAGTATTTT

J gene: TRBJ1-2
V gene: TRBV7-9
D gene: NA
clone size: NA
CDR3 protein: CASSPTGIDGYTF
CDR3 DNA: TGTGCCAGCAGCCCAACAGGGATAGACGGCTACACCTTC

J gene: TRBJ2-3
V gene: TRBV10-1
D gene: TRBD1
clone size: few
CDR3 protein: CASSAPLSGTGGAEGGDTQYF
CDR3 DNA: TGCGCCAGCAGTGCCCCCCTCTCCGGGACAGGGGGCGCCGAGGGGGGAGATACGCAGTATTTT

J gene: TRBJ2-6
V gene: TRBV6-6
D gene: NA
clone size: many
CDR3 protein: CASSYRNTAGVGGANVLTF
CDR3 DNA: TGTGCCAGCAGTTACCGCAACACAGCAGGGGTGGGTGGGGCCAACGTCCTGACTTTC

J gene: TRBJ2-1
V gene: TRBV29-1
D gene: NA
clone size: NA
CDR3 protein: CSVRKTLPNNEQFF
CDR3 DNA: TGCAGCGTGCGTAAGACATTACCCAACAATGAGCAGTTCTTC

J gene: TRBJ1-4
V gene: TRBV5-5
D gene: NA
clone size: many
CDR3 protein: CASSPGGPGEKLFF
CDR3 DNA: TGTGCCAGCAGCCCCGGGGGCCCCGGTGAAAAACTGTTTTTT

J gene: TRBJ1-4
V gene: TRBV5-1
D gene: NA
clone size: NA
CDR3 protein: CASSSQEGGEKLFF
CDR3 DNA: TGCGCCAGCAGCTCGCAAGAAGGCGGGGAAAAACTGTTTTTT

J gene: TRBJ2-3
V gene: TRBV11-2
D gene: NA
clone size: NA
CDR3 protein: CASSPFQLPDTQYF
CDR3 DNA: TGTGCCAGCAGCCCATTTCAGCTGCCAGATACGCAGTATTTT

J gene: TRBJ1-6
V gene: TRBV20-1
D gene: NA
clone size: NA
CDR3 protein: CSADRLDYNSPLHF
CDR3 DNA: TGCAGTGCCGACAGATTAGATTATAATTCACCCCTCCACTTT

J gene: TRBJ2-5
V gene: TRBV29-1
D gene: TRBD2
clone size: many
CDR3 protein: CSVTASGLETQYF
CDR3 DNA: TGCAGCGTTACGGCTAGCGGGTTGGAGACCCAGTACTTC

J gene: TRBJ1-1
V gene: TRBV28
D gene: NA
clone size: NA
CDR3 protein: CTSTLGRDTEAFF
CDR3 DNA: TGTACCAGCACCCTGGGTCGGGACACTGAAGCTTTCTTT

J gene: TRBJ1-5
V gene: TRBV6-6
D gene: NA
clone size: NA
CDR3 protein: CASSIEGMGQSQHF
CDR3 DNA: TGTGCCAGCAGTATAGAGGGGATGGGTCAGTCCCAGCATTTT

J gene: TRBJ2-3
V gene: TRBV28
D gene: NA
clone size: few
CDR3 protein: CASSLDSVVYTDTQYF
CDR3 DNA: TGTGCCAGCAGTTTAGATTCCGTGGTTTACACAGATACGCAGTATTTT

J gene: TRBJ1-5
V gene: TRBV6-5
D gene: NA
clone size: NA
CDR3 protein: CAGSYEQGIPQHF
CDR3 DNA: TGTGCCGGCAGTTACGAGCAGGGTATCCCCCAGCATTTT

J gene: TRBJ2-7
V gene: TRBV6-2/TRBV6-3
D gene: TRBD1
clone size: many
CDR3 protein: CASTKGDSRSYEQYF
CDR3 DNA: TGTGCCAGCACAAAGGGGGACAGCAGATCCTACGAGCAGTACTTC

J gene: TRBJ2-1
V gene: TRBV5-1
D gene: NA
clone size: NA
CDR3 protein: CASGTGTTYNEQFF
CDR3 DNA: TGCGCCTCGGGTACCGGGACCACATACAATGAGCAGTTCTTC

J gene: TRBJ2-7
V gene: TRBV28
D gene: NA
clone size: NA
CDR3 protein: CASRVNTYSYEQYF
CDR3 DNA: TGTGCCAGCAGGGTGAACACCTACTCCTACGAGCAGTACTTC

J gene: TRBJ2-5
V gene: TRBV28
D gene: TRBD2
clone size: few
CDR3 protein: CASRPGTSVTQETQYF
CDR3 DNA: TGTGCCAGCAGACCGGGGACTAGCGTCACCCAAGAGACCCAGTACTTC

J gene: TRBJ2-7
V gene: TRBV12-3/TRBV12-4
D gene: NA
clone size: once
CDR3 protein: CASSVQGYEQYF
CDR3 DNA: TGTGCCAGCAGTGTGCAGGGTTACGAGCAGTACTTC

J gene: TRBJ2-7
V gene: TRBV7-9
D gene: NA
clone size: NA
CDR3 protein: CTSSLVASPYEQYF
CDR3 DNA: TGTACCAGCAGCTTAGTGGCTAGCCCTTACGAGCAGTACTTC

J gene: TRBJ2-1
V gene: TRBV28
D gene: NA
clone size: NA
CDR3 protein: CASSPGLYSSSYNEQFF
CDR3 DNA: TGTGCCAGCAGTCCGGGGCTCTACTCGAGCTCCTACAATGAGCAGTTCTTC

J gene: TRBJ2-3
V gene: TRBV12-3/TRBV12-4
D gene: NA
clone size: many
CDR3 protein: CASSLVTSTDTQYF
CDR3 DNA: TGTGCCAGCAGTTTGGTAACAAGCACAGATACGCAGTATTTT

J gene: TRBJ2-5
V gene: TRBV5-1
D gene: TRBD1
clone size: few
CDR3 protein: CASRPGGAEETQYF
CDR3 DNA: TGCGCCAGCAGACCAGGGGGCGCGGAAGAGACCCAGTACTTC

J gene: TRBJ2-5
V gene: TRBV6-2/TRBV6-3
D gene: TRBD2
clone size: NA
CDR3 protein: CAGSFSVLVAGGREETQYF
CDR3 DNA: TGTGCCGGCAGTTTCTCCGTTTTGGTAGCGGGAGGCCGGGAAGAGACCCAGTACTTC

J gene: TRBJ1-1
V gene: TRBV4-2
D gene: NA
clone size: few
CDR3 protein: CASSTHLGNLGTEAFF
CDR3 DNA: TGTGCCAGCAGCACCCATTTGGGGAATTTGGGCACTGAAGCTTTCTTT

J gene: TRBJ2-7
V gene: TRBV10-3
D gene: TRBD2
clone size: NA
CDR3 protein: CTITPGLGAYEQYF
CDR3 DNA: TGTACCATCACCCCGGGACTAGGAGCCTACGAGCAGTACTTC

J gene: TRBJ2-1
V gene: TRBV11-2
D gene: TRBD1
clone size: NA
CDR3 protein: CASSFGRQGTEQFF
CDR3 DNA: TGTGCCAGCAGCTTTGGGAGACAGGGGACCGAGCAGTTCTTC

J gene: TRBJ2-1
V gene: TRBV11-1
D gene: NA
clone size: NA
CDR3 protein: CASGLGLANYNEQLF
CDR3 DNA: TGTGCCAGCGGCTTAGGGCTAGCGAACTACAATGAGCAGTTATTC